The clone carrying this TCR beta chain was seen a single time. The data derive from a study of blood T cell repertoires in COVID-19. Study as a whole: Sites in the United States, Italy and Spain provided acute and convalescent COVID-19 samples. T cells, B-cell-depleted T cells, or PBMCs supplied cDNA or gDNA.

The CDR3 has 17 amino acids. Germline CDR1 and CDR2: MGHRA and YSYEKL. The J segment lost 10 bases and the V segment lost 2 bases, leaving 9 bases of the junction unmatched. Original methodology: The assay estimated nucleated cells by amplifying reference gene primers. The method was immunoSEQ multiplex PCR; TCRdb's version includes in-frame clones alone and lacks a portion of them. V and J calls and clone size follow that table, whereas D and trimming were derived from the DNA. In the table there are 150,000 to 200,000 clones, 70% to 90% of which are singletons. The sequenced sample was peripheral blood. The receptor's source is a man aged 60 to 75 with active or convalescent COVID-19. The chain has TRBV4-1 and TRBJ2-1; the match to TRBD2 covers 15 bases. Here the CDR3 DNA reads TGCGCCAGCAGCCAAAAAACGATAGGGACTAGCGGGGGGGAGCAGTTCTTC. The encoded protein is CASSQKTIGTSGGEQFF.